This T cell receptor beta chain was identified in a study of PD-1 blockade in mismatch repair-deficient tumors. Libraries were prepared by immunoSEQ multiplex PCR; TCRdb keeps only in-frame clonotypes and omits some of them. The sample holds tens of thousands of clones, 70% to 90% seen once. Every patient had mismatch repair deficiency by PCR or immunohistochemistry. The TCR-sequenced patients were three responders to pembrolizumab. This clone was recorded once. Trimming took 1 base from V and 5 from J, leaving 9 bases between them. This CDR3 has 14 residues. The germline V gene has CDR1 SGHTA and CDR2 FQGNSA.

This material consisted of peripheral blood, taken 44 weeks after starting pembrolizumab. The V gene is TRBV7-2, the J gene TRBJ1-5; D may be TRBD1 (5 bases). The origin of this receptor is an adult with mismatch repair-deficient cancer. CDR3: CASSLGGDDQPQHF. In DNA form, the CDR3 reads TGTGCCAGCAGCTTAGGGGGGGATGATCAGCCCCAGCATTTT.